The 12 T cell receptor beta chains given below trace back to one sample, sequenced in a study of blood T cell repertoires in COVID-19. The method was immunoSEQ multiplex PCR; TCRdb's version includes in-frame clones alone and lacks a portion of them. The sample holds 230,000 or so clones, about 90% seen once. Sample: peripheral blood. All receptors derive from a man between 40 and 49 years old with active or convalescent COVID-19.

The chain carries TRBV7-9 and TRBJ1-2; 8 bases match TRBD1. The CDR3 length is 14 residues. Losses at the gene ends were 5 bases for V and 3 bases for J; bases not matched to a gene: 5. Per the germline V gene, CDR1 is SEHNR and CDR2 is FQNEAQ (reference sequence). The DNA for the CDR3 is TGTGCCAGCAGCCCGGGGACAGGCCACTATGGCTACACCTTC. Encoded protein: CASSPGTGHYGYTF.

The CDR3 DNA follows: TGTGCCAGCGGGAGCAGCCTCTACGAGCAGTACTTC. Residues: CASGSSLYEQYF. V usage is TRBV7-2 and J usage is TRBJ2-7; the D gene is possibly TRBD2 (5 bases). Germline V CDR1 and CDR2: SGHTA, FQGNSA. CDR3 length: 12 amino acids. The V and J ends lost 8 bases and 3 bases respectively, with 11 bases between them. The full variable domain, completed using reference TRBV7-2 and TRBJ2-7, is GAGVSQSPSNKVTEKGKDVELRCDPISGHTALYWYRQSLGQGLEFLIYFQGNSAPDKSGLPSDRFSAERTGGSVSTLTIQRTQQEDSAVYLCASGSSLYEQYFGPGTRLTVT.

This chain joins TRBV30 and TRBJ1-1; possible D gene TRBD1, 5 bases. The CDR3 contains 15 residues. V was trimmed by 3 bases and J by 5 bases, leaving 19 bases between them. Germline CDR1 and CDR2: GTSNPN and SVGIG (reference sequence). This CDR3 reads CAWSKGPGLRTEAFF. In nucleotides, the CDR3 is TGTGCCTGGAGCAAGGGGCCCGGGTTGAGAACTGAAGCTTTCTTT.

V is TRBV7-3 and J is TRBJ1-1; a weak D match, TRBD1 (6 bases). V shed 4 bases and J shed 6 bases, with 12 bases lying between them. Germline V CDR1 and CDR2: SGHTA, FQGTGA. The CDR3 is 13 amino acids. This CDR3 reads CASSSQGEAEAFF. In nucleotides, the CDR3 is TGTGCCAGCAGCTCACAGGGAGAGGCTGAAGCTTTCTTT.

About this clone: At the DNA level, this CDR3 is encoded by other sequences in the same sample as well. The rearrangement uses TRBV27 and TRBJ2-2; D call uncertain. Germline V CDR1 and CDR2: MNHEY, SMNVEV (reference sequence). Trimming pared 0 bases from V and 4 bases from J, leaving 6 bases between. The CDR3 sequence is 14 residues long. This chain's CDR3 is CASSLSRGTGELFF. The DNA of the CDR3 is TGTGCCAGCAGTTTATCACGAGGCACCGGGGAGCTGTTTTTT.

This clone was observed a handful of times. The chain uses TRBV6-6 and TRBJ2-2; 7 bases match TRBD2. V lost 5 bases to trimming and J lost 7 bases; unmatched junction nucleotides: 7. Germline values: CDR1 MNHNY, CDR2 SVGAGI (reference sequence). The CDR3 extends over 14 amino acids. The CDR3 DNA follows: TGTGCCAGCAGTCGACTAGCTTCGGGCGGGGAGCTGTTTTTT. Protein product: CASSRLASGGELFF.

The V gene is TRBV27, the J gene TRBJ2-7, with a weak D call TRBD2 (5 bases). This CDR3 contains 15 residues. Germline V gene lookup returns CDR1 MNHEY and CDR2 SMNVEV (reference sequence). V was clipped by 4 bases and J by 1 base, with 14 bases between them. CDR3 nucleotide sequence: TGTGCCAGCAGTTCAAAGGAGAGCGGATCCTACGAGCAGTACTTC. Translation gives CASSSKESGSYEQYF.

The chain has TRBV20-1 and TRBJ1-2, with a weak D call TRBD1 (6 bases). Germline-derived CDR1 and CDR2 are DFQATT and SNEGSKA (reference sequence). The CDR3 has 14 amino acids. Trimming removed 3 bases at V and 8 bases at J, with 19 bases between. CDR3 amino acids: CSASGQLGYTGYTF. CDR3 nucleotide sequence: TGCAGTGCTAGTGGACAGCTAGGGTATACAGGCTACACCTTC.

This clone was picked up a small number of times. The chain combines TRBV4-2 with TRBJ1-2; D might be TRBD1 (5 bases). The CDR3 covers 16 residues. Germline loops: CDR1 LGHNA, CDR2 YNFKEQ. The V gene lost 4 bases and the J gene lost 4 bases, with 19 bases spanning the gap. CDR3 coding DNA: TGTGCCAGCAGCCGGGGGTCCCGGGGGACGGGCTATGGCTACACCTTC. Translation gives CASSRGSRGTGYGYTF.

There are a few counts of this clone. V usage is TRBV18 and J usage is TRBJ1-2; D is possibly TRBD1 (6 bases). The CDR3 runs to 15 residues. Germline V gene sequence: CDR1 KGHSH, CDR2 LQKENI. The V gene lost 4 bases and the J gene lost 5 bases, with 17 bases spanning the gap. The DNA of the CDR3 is TGTGCCAGCTCACTCATGGCAGGGGAGATGTATGGCTACACCTTC. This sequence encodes CASSLMAGEMYGYTF.

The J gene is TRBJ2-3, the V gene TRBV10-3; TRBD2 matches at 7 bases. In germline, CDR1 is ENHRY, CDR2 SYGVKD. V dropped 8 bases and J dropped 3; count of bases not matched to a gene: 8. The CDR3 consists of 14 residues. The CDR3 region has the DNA TGTGCCATCCAGAATAGCGGGTGGACAGATACGCAGTATTTT. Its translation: CAIQNSGWTDTQYF.

CDR3 sequence (DNA): TGTGCCAGCTCAAGGACAGGGGCCGGAGAGACCCAGTACTTC. Translating it yields CASSRTGAGETQYF. The rearrangement joins TRBV2 to TRBJ2-5, with TRBD1 identical over 9 bases. The CDR3 is 14 amino acids. CDR1 and CDR2 from the germline V gene are SNHLY and FYNNEI. The junction had 8 bases not matched to a gene; V was cut back by 8 bases and J by 4 bases.